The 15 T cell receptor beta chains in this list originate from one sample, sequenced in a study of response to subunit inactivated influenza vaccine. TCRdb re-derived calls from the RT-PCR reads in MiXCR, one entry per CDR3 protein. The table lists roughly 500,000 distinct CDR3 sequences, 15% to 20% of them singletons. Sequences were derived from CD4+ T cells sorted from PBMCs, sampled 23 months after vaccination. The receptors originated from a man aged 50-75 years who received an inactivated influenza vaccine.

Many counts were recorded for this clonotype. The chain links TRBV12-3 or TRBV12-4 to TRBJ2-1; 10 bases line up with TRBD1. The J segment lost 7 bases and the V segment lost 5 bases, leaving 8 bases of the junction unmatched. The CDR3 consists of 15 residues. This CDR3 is CASSPDRGTSNEQFF. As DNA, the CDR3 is TGTGCCAGCAGTCCGGACAGGGGGACTAGTAATGAGCAGTTCTTC.

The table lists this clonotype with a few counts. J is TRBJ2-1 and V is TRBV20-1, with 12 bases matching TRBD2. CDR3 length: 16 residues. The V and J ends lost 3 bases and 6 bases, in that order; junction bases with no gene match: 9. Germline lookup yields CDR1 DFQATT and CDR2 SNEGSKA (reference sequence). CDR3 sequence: CSARLAGGVVGNEQFF. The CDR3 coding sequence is TGCAGTGCTAGGCTAGCGGGAGGGGTGGTAGGCAATGAGCAGTTCTTC.

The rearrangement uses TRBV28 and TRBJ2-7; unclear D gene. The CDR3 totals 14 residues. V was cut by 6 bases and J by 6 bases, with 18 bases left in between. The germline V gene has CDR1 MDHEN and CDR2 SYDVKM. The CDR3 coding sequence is TGTGCCAGCAGACCAATGGGCCTCACCGGCGAGCAGTACTTC. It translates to CASRPMGLTGEQYF.

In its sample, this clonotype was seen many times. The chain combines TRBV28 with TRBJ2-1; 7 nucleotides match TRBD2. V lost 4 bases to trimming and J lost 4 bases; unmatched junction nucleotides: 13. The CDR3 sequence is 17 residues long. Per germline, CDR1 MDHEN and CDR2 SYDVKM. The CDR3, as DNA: TGTGCCAGCAGTTCCCTACTAGCGAGGCAAGCATACAATGAGCAGTTCTTC. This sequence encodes CASSSLLARQAYNEQFF.

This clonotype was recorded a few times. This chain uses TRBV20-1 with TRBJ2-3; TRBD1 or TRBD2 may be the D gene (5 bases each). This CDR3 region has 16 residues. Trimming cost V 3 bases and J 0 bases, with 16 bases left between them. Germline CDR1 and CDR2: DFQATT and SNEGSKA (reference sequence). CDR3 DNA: TGCAGTGCTAGGGGGGTCGTGGTCTCTAGCACAGATACGCAGTATTTT. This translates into CSARGVVVSSTDTQYF.

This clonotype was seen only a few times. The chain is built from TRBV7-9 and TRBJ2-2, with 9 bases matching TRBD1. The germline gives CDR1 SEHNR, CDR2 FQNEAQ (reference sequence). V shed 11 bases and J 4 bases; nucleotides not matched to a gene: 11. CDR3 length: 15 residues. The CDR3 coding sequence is TGTGCCGGACTTTCACAGGGGGCGAGCACCGGGGAGCTGTTTTTT. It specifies CAGLSQGASTGELFF.

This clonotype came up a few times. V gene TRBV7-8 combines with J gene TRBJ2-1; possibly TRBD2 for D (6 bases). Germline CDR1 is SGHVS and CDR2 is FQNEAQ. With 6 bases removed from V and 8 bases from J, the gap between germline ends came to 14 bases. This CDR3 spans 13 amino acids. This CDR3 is CASSEPRRDEQFF. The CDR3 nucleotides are TGTGCCAGCAGTGAGCCTAGGAGGGATGAGCAGTTCTTC.

This CDR3 reads CASSSGGASGATQYF. CDR3 DNA sequence: TGTGCCAGCAGCTCGGGGGGGGCTAGCGGAGCAACCCAGTACTTC. The V call is TRBV7-3, the J call TRBJ2-5, with 8 bases lining up with TRBD2. With 4 bases clipped from V and 8 bases from J, the junction kept 12 bases outside the gene matches. Germline loops: CDR1 SGHTA, CDR2 FQGTGA. CDR3 length: 15 residues.

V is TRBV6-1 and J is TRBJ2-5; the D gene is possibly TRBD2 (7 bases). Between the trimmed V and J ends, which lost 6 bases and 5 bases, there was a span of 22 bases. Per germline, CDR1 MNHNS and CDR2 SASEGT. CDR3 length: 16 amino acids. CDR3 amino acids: CASRDTWGGARETQYF. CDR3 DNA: TGTGCCAGCAGAGACACATGGGGGGGGGCCCGGGAGACCCAGTACTTC.

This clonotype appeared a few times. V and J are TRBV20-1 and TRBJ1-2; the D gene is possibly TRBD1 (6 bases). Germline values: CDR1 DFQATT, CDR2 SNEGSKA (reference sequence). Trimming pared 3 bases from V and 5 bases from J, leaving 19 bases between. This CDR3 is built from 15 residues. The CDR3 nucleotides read TGCAGTGCTAGGGGCACAGGGTGGGGAGGATATGGCTACACCTTC. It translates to CSARGTGWGGYGYTF.

In DNA form, the CDR3 reads TGTGCCAGCTCACTAGCCGGACCCGGGGAGCTGTTTTTT. Amino acid sequence: CASSLAGPGELFF. The V and J genes are TRBV18 and TRBJ2-2, with no clear D. There are 13 residues in the CDR3. Germline V CDR1 and CDR2: KGHSH, LQKENI. Trimming cost V 4 bases and J 6 bases, with 9 bases left between them.

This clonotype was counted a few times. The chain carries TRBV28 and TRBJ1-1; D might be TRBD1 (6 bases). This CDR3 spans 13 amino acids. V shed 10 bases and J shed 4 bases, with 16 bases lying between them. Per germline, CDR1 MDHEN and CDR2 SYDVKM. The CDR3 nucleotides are TGTGCCAAAATTTTACAGGGTATCACTGAAGCTTTCTTT. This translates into CAKILQGITEAFF.

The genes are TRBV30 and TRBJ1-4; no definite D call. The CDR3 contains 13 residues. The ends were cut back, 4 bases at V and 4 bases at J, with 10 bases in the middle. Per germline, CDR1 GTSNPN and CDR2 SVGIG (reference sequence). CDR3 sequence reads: CAWTGGYNEKLFF. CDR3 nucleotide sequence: TGTGCCTGGACGGGCGGATATAATGAAAAACTGTTTTTT. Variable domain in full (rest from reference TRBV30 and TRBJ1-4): SQTIHQWPATLVQPVGSPLSLECTVEGTSNPNLYWYRQAAGRGLQLLFYSVGIGQISSEVPQNLSASRPQDRQFILSSKKLLLSDSGFYLCAWTGGYNEKLFFGSGTQLSVL.

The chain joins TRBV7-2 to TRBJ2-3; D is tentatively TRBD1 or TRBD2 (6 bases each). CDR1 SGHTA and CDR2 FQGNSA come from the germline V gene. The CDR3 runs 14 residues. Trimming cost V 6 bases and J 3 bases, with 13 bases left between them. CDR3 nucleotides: TGTGCCAGCAGGCGGAGGGGGGCTACAGATACGCAGTATTTT. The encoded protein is CASRRRGATDTQYF.

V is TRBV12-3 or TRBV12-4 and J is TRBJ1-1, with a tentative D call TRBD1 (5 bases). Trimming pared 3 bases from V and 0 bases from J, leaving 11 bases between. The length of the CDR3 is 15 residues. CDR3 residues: CASSFSPGMNTEAFF. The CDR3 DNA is TGTGCCAGCAGTTTCTCCCCAGGGATGAACACTGAAGCTTTCTTT.